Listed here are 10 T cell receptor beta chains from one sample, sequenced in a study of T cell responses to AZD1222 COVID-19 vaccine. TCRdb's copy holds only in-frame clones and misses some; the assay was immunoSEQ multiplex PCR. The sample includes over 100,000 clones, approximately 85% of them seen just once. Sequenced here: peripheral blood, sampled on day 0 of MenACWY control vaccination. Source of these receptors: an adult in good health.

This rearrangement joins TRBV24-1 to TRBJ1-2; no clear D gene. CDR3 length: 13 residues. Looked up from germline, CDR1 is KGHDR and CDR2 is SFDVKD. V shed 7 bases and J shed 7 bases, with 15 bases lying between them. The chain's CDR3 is CATRDPNGRGYTF. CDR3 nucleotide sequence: TGTGCCACCAGGGACCCTAACGGCCGTGGCTACACCTTC.

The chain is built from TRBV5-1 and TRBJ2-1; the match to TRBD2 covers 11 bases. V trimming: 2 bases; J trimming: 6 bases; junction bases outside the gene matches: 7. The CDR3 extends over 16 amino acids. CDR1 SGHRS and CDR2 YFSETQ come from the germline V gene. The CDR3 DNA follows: TGCGCCAGCAGCTTATTACTAGCGGGAGCGGGCAATGAGCAGTTCTTC. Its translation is CASSLLLAGAGNEQFF. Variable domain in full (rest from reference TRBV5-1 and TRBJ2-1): KAGVTQTPRYLIKTRGQQVTLSCSPISGHRSVSWYQQTPGQGLQFLFEYFSETQRNKGNFPGRFSGRQFSNSRSEMNVSTLELGDSALYLCASSLLLAGAGNEQFFGPGTRLTVL.

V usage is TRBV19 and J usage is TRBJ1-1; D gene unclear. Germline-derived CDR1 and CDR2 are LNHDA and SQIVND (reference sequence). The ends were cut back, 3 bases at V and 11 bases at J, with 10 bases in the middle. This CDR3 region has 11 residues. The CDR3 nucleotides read TGTGCCAGTAGTATGCCCGGGAGGGCTTTCTTT. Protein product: CASSMPGRAFF.

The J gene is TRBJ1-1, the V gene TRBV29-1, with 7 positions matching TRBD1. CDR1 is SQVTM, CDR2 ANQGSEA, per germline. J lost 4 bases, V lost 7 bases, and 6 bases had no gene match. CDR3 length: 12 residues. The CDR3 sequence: CSGTTGFTEAFF. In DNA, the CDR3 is TGCAGCGGGACGACAGGGTTCACTGAAGCTTTCTTT.

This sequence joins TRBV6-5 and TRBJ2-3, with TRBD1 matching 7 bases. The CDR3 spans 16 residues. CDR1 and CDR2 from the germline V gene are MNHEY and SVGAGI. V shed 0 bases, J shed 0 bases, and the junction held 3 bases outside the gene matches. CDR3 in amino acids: CASSYSFRGSTDTQYF. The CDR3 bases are TGTGCCAGCAGTTACTCGTTCAGGGGGAGCACAGATACGCAGTATTTT.

The CDR3 region has the DNA TGTGCCAGCAGCTTAGAGGGACAGGGCCGAACTGAAGCTTTCTTT. Translating it yields CASSLEGQGRTEAFF. The V and J genes are TRBV7-9 and TRBJ1-1; 9 bases map to TRBD1. CDR1 is SEHNR, CDR2 FQNEAQ, per germline (reference sequence). The CDR3 consists of 15 residues. With 1 base clipped from V and 5 bases from J, the junction kept 5 bases outside the gene matches.

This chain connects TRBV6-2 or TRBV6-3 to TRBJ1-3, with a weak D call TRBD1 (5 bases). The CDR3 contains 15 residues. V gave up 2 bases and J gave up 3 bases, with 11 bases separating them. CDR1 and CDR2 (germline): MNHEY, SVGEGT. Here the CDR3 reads CASSYPLGRGNTIYF. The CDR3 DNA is TGTGCCAGCAGTTACCCCCTGGGGCGTGGAAACACCATATATTTT.

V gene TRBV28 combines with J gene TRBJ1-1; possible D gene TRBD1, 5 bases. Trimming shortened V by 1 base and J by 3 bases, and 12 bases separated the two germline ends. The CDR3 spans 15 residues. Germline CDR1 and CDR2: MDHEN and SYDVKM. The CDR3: CASSLFRGYDTEAFF. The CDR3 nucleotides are TGTGCCAGCAGTTTATTCCGGGGGTATGACACTGAAGCTTTCTTT.

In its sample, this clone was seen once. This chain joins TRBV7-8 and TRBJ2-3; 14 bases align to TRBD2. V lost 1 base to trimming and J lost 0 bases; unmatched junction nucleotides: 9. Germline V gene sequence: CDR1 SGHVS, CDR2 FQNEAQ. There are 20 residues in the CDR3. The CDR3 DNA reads TGTGCCAGCAGCTTAGGAATGGGACTAGCGGGGGACCCTAGCACAGATACGCAGTATTTT. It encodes CASSLGMGLAGDPSTDTQYF.

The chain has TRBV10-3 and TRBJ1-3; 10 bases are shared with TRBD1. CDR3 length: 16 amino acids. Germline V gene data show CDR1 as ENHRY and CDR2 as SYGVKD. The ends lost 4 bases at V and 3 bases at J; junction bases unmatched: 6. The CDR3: CAISGTGGLDGNTIYF. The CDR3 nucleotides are TGTGCCATCAGTGGGACAGGGGGGCTGGATGGAAACACCATATATTTT.